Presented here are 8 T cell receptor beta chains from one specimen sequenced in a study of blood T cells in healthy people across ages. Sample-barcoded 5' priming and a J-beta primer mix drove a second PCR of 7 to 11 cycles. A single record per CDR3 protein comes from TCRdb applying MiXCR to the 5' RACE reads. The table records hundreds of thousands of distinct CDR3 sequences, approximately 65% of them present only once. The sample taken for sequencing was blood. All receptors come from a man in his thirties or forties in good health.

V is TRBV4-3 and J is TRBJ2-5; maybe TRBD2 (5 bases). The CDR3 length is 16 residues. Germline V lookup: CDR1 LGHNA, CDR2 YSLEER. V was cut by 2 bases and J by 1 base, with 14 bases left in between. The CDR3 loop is CASSQFYRELQETQYF. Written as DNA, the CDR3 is TGCGCCAGCAGCCAATTTTATCGGGAACTCCAAGAGACCCAGTACTTC.

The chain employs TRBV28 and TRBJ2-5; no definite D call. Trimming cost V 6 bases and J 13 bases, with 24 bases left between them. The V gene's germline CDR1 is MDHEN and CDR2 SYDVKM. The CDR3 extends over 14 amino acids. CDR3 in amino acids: CASSYDTPPSRRYF. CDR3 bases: TGTGCCAGCAGCTACGACACTCCTCCATCCAGGAGGTACTTC.

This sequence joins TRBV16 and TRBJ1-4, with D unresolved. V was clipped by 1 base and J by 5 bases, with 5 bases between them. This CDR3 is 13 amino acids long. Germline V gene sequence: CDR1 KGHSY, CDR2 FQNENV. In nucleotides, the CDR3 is TGTGCCAGCAGCCAATTAATCAATGAAAAACTGTTTTTT. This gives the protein CASSQLINEKLFF.

The CDR3 nucleotides read TGTGCCAGCAGTAGGGCAGCGAACTCCTACGAGCAGTACTTC. Residues: CASSRAANSYEQYF. The J gene is TRBJ2-7, the V gene TRBV27; D is undetermined. V was shortened by 5 bases and J by 0 bases, with 11 bases between the two germline ends. Germline CDR1 reads MNHEY; CDR2 reads SMNVEV (reference sequence). The CDR3 spans 14 residues.

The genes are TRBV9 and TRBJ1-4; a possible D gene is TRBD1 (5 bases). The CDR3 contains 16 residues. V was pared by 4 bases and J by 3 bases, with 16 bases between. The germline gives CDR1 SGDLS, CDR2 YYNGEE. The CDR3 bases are TGTGCCAGCAGCCCCCGGGGGAGTTGGCCTAATGAAAAACTGTTTTTT. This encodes CASSPRGSWPNEKLFF.

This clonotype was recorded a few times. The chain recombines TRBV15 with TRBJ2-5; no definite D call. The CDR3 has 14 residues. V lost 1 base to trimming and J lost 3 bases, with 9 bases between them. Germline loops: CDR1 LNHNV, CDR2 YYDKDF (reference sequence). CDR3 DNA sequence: TGTGCCACCAGCAGAGGCCCGGGCAAAGAGACCCAGTACTTC. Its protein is CATSRGPGKETQYF.

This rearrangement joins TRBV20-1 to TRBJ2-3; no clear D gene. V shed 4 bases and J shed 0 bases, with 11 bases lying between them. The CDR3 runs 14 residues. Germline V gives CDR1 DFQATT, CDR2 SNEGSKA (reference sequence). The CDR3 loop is CSAKLNSSTDTQYF. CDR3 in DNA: TGCAGTGCTAAGCTCAACTCTAGCACAGATACGCAGTATTTT.

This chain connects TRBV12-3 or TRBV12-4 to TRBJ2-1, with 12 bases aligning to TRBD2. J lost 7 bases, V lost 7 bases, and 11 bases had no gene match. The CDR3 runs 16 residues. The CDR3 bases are TGTGCCAGCAAAGGGCTAGCGGGGGGGCAGCAGAATGAGCAGTTCTTC. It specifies CASKGLAGGQQNEQFF.